What follows describes a single T cell receptor (beta chain). Its antigen remains unidentified. These data belong to a study of T cell responses to AZD1222 COVID-19 vaccine. Profiled with immunoSEQ multiplex PCR; TCRdb holds only in-frame clones, not every one. The sample has about 37,000 clones; about nine tenths are singletons. Whole-study findings and limits: The donor cohort was predominantly white British with a female majority, and clonal diversity may have been underestimated.

The sequences come from peripheral blood, collected 28 days after the second AZD1222 dose. The sequence derives from an adult who received the AZD1222 COVID-19 vaccine.

The DNA for the CDR3 is TGTGCCAGTAGTATTGAGAGGGGTAGGAACACTGAAGCTTTCTTT. This sequence encodes CASSIERGRNTEAFF. This rearrangement joins TRBV19 to TRBJ1-1; a weak D match, TRBD1 (5 bases). The CDR3 is made up of 15 amino acids. Germline loops: CDR1 LNHDA, CDR2 SQIVND (reference sequence). Trimming took 3 bases from V and 1 from J, leaving 12 bases between them.